Sequencing of this T cell receptor (beta chain) was carried out in a study of blood T cells in healthy people across ages (dated by TCRdb to 2013 to 2016). Regarding the complete study: In model experiments, template switching captured roughly one uniquely barcoded TCR beta cDNA molecule for every two T cells. The study measured age-related changes in TCR beta repertoire diversity using deep sequencing normalized with unique cDNA molecular identifiers. The donors were split into four age groups: young (average roughly 15 years), middle-aged (roughly 42), aged (62) and long-lived (about 82). To avoid experimental bias, donors of different ages were spread randomly across the sequencing lanes. For two donors (one aged 18 to 29 and one aged 80 or older), the study analyzed two additional independent replicas of 1 million unique cDNA reads from the same blood draw. Study-wide conclusions, independent of this receptor: As age increased, observed TCR beta diversity per million T cells dropped in a roughly linear way, and a significant reduction was already evident by age 40. Donor CMV infection status was unknown, potentially confounding age-related changes in expanded clonotypes. Compared with the aged group, more naive CD4+ T cells, fewer expanded clones and increased TCR diversity were shown by the long-lived group, suggesting age selection. A strong correlation was found between observed TCR beta diversity and the percentage of naive T cells measured by flow cytometry. Bulk unsorted PBMC profiling prevented conclusive comparison of naive and antigen-experienced compartments. Total diversity estimates from one million sequenced T cells were considered lower bounds and underestimates.

Deletion took 5 bases off V and 2 bases off J, with a span of 14 bases between the germline ends. Inclusive of the bounding cysteine and phenylalanine, the CDR3 is 15 residues long. This entry keeps only the CDR3 DNA: 45 bases, framed from base 1. Based on the germline V gene (reference sequence), the CDR1 and CDR2 sequences are SEHNR and FQNEAQ. This clonotype has only a few counts. What this receptor recognizes is not known. Per-base qualities were not stored, and no clone one base away is much larger. The library was generated by 5' RACE. The sequencing machine was an Illumina HiSeq 2500. The second PCR ran for roughly 7 to 12 cycles and used a J-beta primer mix along with a sample-barcoded 5' primer. A template-switch 5' adaptor carrying 12 random nucleotides introduced a unique molecular identifier onto each TCR beta cDNA molecule. Each sample yielded at least 2.5 million CDR3-containing paired-end reads. The Mint cDNA synthesis kit, primed by a TRBC-specific oligonucleotide, was used to synthesize first-strand cDNA from all RNA. Following uracil-DNA glycosylase treatment, a first 18-cycle PCR with universal primers M1SS and BC2_uni_R was performed on all cDNA. The published analysis was carried out like this. For normalization, 1 million high-quality reads were randomly selected from each sample, with every read carrying a distinct molecular identifier. Instead of being binned into consensus sequences, reads that shared molecular identifiers were thrown out. MiTCR, with a Q25 quality threshold and the strictest error-elimination algorithm, was used for CDR3 identification, clonotype clustering and error correction. Lower-bound total TCR beta diversity was estimated with a nonparametric unseen species model using Euler transformation. TCRdb ran its own pipeline on the public reads, namely fastp trimming at Q25 and MiXCR clone calling, and kept in-frame beta chains. Rows merge per CDR3 protein into single entries with the most common DNA and genes. The authors' filters were not applied to this entry. The sample data list about 1.5 million distinct CDR3 sequences, and approximately 39% of these were observed just once. The ten largest clonotypes hold just over 4% of the sample.

The roughly 38 donors, aged about 6 to 95 years, were systemically healthy Caucasian individuals from Russia. Each donor gave ten milliliters of peripheral blood, drawn into EDTA-treated Vacutainer tubes. Ficoll-Paque density-gradient centrifugation was used to isolate PBMCs, with at least 6 million obtained per sample. Total RNA, at least 5 micrograms per sample, was extracted from PBMCs with Trizol reagent. The percentages of naive CD45RAhigh/CD27high T cells were determined by flow cytometry on a PBMC aliquot from every donor. The sequenced sample consisted of blood. The TCR was taken from a woman between 18 and 29 years old in good health. Recombination connected TRBV7-9 to TRBJ2-3, with TRBD2 perhaps the D gene, on 5 matching bases. The CDR3 region reads CASSPWRPFTDTQYF. At the DNA level, the sequence is TGTGCCAGCAGCCCCTGGAGGCCCTTCACAGATACGCAGTATTTT.